In its sample, the clone carrying this TCR beta chain was seen a few times. Its cognate antigen is unknown. PCR was performed a second time for roughly 7 to 11 cycles using a sample-barcoded 5' primer and a J-beta primer mix. Tagging of each cDNA molecule was performed by a template-switch adaptor with 12 random nucleotides. TCRdb itself ran the 5' RACE reads through MiXCR, one entry per CDR3 protein. The sample records approximately 1.5 million distinct CDR3 sequences, about 35% being singletons. The data derive from a study of blood T cells in healthy people across ages. Study as a whole: The capture of about one barcoded beta molecule per two T cells was achieved by template switching. Study-level results: Per million T cells, the diversity of TCR beta decreased roughly linearly as age advanced.

V dropped 4 bases and J dropped 0 bases, with 12 bases sitting between them. Germline-derived CDR1 and CDR2 are SGHAT and FQNNGV. This CDR3 has 15 amino acids. Source material: blood. This clonotype was obtained from a woman aged 25 to 39 in good health. The gene calls are TRBV11-2 and TRBJ2-5; D perhaps matches TRBD1 (6 bases). Here the CDR3 reads CASSSFAGDQETQYF. The CDR3 DNA sequence: TGTGCCAGCAGCTCCTTTGCAGGGGACCAAGAGACCCAGTACTTC.